A selection of T cell receptor beta chains follows, all from one sample in a study of control samples from healthy donors and cancer patients. Profiled with immunoSEQ multiplex PCR; TCRdb holds only in-frame clones, not every one. The table lists about 150,000 clones, over 90% of them singletons, with around 2.4% in the top ten. The sample comprised blood. The source is a man in his fifties in good health. Both conserved end residues are part of each CDR3. The order of the fields is V gene, D gene, CDR3 length, clone size, J gene, CDR3 protein, CDR3 DNA. The D gene is left open where the match is weak. Clone size appears in some rows only: once, few, many, or a class for an expanded clone.

>TRBV6-5|NA|13|NA|TRBJ1-6
CASKSSYNSPLHF
TGTGCCAGTAAGAGCTCCTATAATTCACCCCTCCACTTT
>TRBV3-1/TRBV3-2|TRBD1|14|once|TRBJ1-2
CASSPTQGSYGYTF
TGTGCCAGCAGCCCCACACAGGGGAGCTATGGCTACACCTTC
>TRBV7-3|NA|17|NA|TRBJ2-5
CASSLGLPGGGQETQYF
TGTGCCAGCAGCTTAGGTCTTCCAGGGGGGGGACAAGAGACCCAGTACTTC
>TRBV5-1|NA|13|NA|TRBJ1-1
CASSLAANTEAFF
TGCGCCAGCAGCTTGGCAGCGAACACTGAAGCTTTCTTT
>TRBV20-1|NA|11|few|TRBJ2-7
CSARPTGEQYF
TGCAGTGCTAGACCAACGGGCGAGCAGTACTTC
>TRBV7-9|NA|14|NA|TRBJ2-5
CASSLDGGQETQYF
TGTGCCAGCAGCCTTGATGGGGGCCAAGAGACCCAGTACTTC
>TRBV24-1|NA|14|NA|TRBJ2-3
CATSDFGRTDTQYF
TGTGCCACCAGTGATTTTGGTAGAACAGATACGCAGTATTTT
>TRBV11-2|NA|13|NA|TRBJ1-1
CASSLSSGTEAFF
TGTGCCAGCAGCTTAAGTTCCGGCACTGAAGCTTTCTTT
>TRBV29-1|TRBD2|16|NA|TRBJ2-3
CSVGATSGRTTDTQYF
TGCAGCGTCGGAGCGACTAGCGGGAGGACCACAGATACGCAGTATTTT
>TRBV5-6|NA|12|NA|TRBJ1-2
CASSRSEVGYTF
TGTGCCAGCAGCCGTAGTGAGGTTGGCTACACCTTC
>TRBV7-2|NA|13|NA|TRBJ2-1
CASSLRISDEQFF
TGTGCCAGCAGCTTAAGGATCTCCGATGAGCAGTTCTTC
>TRBV7-3|TRBD2|19|NA|TRBJ2-1
CASSPSGLAGGLTYNEQFF
TGTGCCAGCAGCCCTAGCGGACTAGCGGGAGGGCTTACCTACAATGAGCAGTTCTTC
>TRBV19|NA|15|once|TRBJ2-7
CASSNTRDGLSKQYF
TGTGCCAGTAGTAACACCCGGGACGGCCTATCAAAGCAGTACTTC
>TRBV7-6|NA|13|NA|TRBJ2-7
CASSLTAAYEQYF
TGTGCCAGCAGCTTAACGGCCGCCTACGAGCAGTACTTC
>TRBV7-8|TRBD1|14|few|TRBJ1-4
CASSRGQGREKLFF
TGTGCCAGCAGCCGGGGACAGGGTAGGGAAAAACTGTTTTTT
>TRBV3-1/TRBV3-2|TRBD1|16|NA|TRBJ2-7
CASSQGGTGAIYEQYF
TGTGCCAGCAGCCAGGGGGGGACAGGGGCAATCTACGAGCAGTACTTC
>TRBV10-3|NA|15|NA|TRBJ2-6
CAISDIYSGANVLTF
TGTGCCATCAGTGACATATACTCTGGGGCCAACGTCCTGACTTTC
>TRBV5-1|TRBD1|16|NA|TRBJ2-3
CASSLQGASGTDTQYF
TGCGCCAGCAGCTTGCAGGGGGCGTCGGGCACAGATACGCAGTATTTT
>TRBV15|NA|14|NA|TRBJ1-5
CATSRDRVNQPQHF
TGTGCCACCAGCAGAGATAGAGTAAATCAGCCCCAGCATTTT
>TRBV24-1|TRBD2|14|NA|TRBJ2-7
CATSSGTRGYEQYF
TGTGCCACCAGTTCCGGGACTAGAGGGTACGAGCAGTACTTC